A single sample is the source of the 15 T cell receptor beta chains below, sequenced in a study of CD8 T cells in Susac syndrome (dated by TCRdb to the late 2010s). The method was the immunoSEQ multiplex PCR assay. RNA was extracted using the RNeasy kit, and roughly 0.45 to 1 microgram was reverse transcribed with random hexamers. In-frame beta chains were kept once TCRdb had trimmed the public reads at Q25 with fastp and called clones with MiXCR. Under each unique CDR3 protein, matching rows form one entry showing the most common genes and DNA. For this sample there are about 70,000 distinct CDR3 sequences; 96% appear just once. The ten largest clones take up over 0.09% of the sample. The sample was CD4+ T cells from PBMCs. Receptors were obtained from a human donor with multiple sclerosis.

Turning to this clonotype: At one end, the junction sequence differs from germline, possibly due to a read error. The chain joins TRBV29-1 to TRBJ2-7; TRBD2 agrees at 9 bases. CDR3 size: 15 residues. The germline CDR1 and CDR2 sequences are SQVTM and ANQGSEA. CDR3 DNA sequence: TGCAGCGTTGAAGCGGGACTAGCTCCTTACTACGAGCAGTACTTT. It translates to CSVEAGLAPYYEQYF.

This chain connects TRBV5-1 to TRBJ1-6; 9 bases align to TRBD1. This CDR3 spans 15 amino acids. The germline V gene encodes CDR1 SGHRS and CDR2 YFSETQ. J gave up 10 bases and V 0 bases, and 5 bases lay outside the gene matches. CDR3 nucleotides: TGCGCCAGCAGCTTGGGGACAGGGGTTCAATCACCCCTCCACTTT. It specifies CASSLGTGVQSPLHF.

The chain recombines TRBV29-1 with TRBJ1-2, with D tentatively TRBD1 (5 bases). Trimming removed 4 bases from V and 2 bases from J, with 14 bases in between. Germline V CDR1 and CDR2: SQVTM, ANQGSEA. The CDR3 covers 14 residues. The CDR3 DNA reads as TGCAGCGTTGGCGGGGGACGGCAAAACTATGGCTACACCTTC. It yields the protein CSVGGGRQNYGYTF.

The chain recombines TRBV29-1 with TRBJ2-3; TRBD2 matches at 8 bases. Germline V gives CDR1 SQVTM, CDR2 ANQGSEA. The CDR3 contains 15 residues. V was clipped by 3 bases and J by 2 bases; unmatched bases: 7. DNA for the CDR3: TGCAGCGTTGACGCTGCGGGGGGCTTCACAGATACGCAGTATTTT. It codes for CSVDAAGGFTDTQYF.

This chain uses TRBV29-1 with TRBJ2-5; unclear D gene. The CDR3 has 11 residues. Germline assignment: CDR1 SQVTM and CDR2 ANQGSEA. V dropped 7 bases and J dropped 7 bases, with 13 bases sitting between them. CDR3 residues: CSEGDPRTQYF. In DNA, the CDR3 is TGCAGCGAAGGAGACCCGCGGACCCAGTACTTC.

This sequence joins TRBV9 and TRBJ2-1; 10 positions match TRBD1. This CDR3 is built from 15 residues. The V and J ends lost 3 bases and 7 bases, in that order; junction bases with no gene match: 7. Germline V lookup: CDR1 SGDLS, CDR2 YYNGEE. For the CDR3, the DNA is TGTGCCAGCAGCGCACCGGACAGGGGGAAAAATGAGCAGTTCTTC. Translation: CASSAPDRGKNEQFF.

V and J are TRBV9 and TRBJ2-5; no clear D. CDR1 SGDLS and CDR2 YYNGEE come from the germline V gene. There are 13 residues in the CDR3. The ends were cut back, 3 bases at V and 3 bases at J, with 9 bases in the middle. The CDR3 DNA sequence: TGTGCCAGCAGCGGAGTTTGGGAAGAGACCCAGTACTTC. Its translation: CASSGVWEETQYF.

The chain couples TRBV10-3 to TRBJ2-5; TRBD2 might be the D (5 bases). V lost 6 bases to trimming and J lost 5 bases, with 10 bases between them. The CDR3 contains 12 residues. In germline, CDR1 is ENHRY, CDR2 SYGVKD. The CDR3 here is CAISSDSETQYF. The CDR3 DNA reads as TGTGCCATCAGCTCGGACTCCGAGACCCAGTACTTC.

The rearrangement joins TRBV24-1 to TRBJ2-3; TRBD2 might be the D (5 bases). CDR3 length equals 16 residues. Trimming took off 7 bases at V and 4 bases at J, with 20 bases between the two ends. Germline V gene sequence: CDR1 KGHDR, CDR2 SFDVKD. CDR3 in DNA: TGTGCCACCAGCTTTGGAGCGGCCGCTACGGCAGATACGCAGTATTTT. Residues: CATSFGAAATADTQYF.

The V gene is TRBV5-1, the J gene TRBJ2-4; D gene uncertain. V lost 0 bases and J lost 3, with 10 bases in between. Per the germline V gene, CDR1 is SGHRS and CDR2 is YFSETQ. The CDR3 consists of 15 residues. The CDR3 is CASSLDPGGKNIQYF. CDR3 nucleotide sequence: TGCGCCAGCAGCTTGGACCCAGGTGGCAAAAACATTCAGTACTTC.

This clonotype is a singleton in its sample. The J gene is TRBJ1-1, the V gene TRBV27, with TRBD1 matching over 8 bases. This CDR3 has 16 residues. V gave up 3 bases and J gave up 2 bases; unmatched junction bases: 8. The germline V gene has CDR1 MNHEY and CDR2 SMNVEV (reference sequence). Here the CDR3 reads CASSFQGAAVNTEAFF. In DNA, the CDR3 is TGTGCCAGCAGTTTCCAGGGGGCAGCGGTTAACACTGAAGCTTTCTTT.

The CDR3 loop reads CASSQAGRVSPLHF. In DNA form, the CDR3 reads TGTGCCAGCAGCCAAGCCGGGAGGGTTTCACCCCTCCACTTT. The chain has TRBV14 and TRBJ1-6, with D unclear. The V gene lost 1 base and the J gene lost 9 bases, with 10 bases spanning the gap. The CDR3 runs to 14 residues. The germline V gene encodes CDR1 SGHDN and CDR2 FVKESK.

The rearrangement links TRBV3-1 to TRBJ2-1; TRBD2 matches 9 bases. The V and J ends lost 4 bases and 1 base, in that order; junction bases with no gene match: 5. The CDR3 is 16 residues long. CDR1 and CDR2 from the germline V gene are LGHDT and YNNKEL (reference sequence). CDR3 region: CASSPPRGGSYNEQFF. CDR3 in DNA: TGTGCCAGCAGCCCCCCGCGGGGGGGGTCCTACAATGAGCAGTTCTTC.

The chain joins TRBV20-1 to TRBJ2-5; TRBD2 is a possible D gene (6 bases). The germline gives CDR1 DFQATT, CDR2 SNEGSKA (reference sequence). V lost 0 bases and J 5 bases, leaving 10 bases between the germline ends. The CDR3 loop spans 13 amino acids. CDR3 bases: TGCAGTGCTAGAGAGGCAGGGAGGGAGACCCAGTACTTC. Translated: CSAREAGRETQYF.

The chain combines TRBV5-1 with TRBJ2-5; D not certain. Per the germline V gene, CDR1 is SGHRS and CDR2 is YFSETQ. The V end lost 6 bases, the J end lost 2 bases, and 17 bases lay between the germline ends. The CDR3 has 15 residues. Here the CDR3 reads CASTDPRAKQETQYF. CDR3 in DNA: TGCGCCAGCACTGATCCTAGGGCCAAACAAGAGACCCAGTACTTC.